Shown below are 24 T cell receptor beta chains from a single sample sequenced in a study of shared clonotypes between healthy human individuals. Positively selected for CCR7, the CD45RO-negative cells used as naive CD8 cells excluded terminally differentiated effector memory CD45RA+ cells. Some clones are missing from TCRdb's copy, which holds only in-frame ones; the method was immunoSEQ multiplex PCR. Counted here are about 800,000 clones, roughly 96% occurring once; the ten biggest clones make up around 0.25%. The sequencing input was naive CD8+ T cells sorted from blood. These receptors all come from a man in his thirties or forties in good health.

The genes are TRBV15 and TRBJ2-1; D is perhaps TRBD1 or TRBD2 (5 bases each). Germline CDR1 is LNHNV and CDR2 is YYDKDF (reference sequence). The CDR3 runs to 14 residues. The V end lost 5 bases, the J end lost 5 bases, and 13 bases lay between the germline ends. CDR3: CATSPGATHNEQFF. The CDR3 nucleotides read TGTGCCACCAGCCCCGGGGCTACTCACAATGAGCAGTTCTTC.

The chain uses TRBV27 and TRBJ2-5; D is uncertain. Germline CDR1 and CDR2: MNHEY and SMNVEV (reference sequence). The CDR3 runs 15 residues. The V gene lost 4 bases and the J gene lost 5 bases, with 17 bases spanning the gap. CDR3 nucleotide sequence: TGTGCCAGCAGTTCGCCCCCCCCGGGTTCGGAGACCCAGTACTTC. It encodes CASSSPPPGSETQYF.

The CDR3 coding sequence is TGCGCCAGCAGCCAAGACTCCGGGACAGCGTATGGCTACACCTTC. Translating it yields CASSQDSGTAYGYTF. The V gene is TRBV4-3, the J gene TRBJ1-2, with 7 bases aligning to TRBD1. The CDR3 spans 15 residues. Germline V gives CDR1 LGHNA, CDR2 YSLEER. The trim removed 0 bases at V and 5 bases at J, leaving 6 bases unmatched.

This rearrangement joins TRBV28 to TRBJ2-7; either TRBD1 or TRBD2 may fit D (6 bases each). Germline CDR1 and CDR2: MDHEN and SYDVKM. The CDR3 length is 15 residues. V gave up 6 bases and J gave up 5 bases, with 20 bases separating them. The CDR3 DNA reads TGTGCCAGCAGCCCAGCATTTGAGGGGGGCCACGAGCAGTACTTC. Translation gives CASSPAFEGGHEQYF.

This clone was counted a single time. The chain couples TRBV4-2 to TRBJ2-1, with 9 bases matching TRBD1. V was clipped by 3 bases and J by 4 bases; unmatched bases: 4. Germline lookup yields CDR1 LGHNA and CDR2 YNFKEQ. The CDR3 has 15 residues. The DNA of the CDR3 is TGTGCCAGCAGCCAGAACAGGGGGCTGTACAATGAGCAGTTCTTC. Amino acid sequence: CASSQNRGLYNEQFF.

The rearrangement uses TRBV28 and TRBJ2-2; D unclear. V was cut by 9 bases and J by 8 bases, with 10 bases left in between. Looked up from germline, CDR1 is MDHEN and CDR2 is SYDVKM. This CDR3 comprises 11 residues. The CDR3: CASSPFGELFF. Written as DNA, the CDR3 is TGTGCCAGTAGCCCGTTTGGGGAGCTGTTTTTT.

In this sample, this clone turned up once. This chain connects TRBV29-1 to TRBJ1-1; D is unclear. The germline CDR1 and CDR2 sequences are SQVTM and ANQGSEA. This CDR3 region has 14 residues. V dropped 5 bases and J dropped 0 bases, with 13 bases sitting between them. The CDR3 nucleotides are TGCAGCGTTAAACCACAGAACTTGAACACTGAAGCTTTCTTT. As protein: CSVKPQNLNTEAFF.

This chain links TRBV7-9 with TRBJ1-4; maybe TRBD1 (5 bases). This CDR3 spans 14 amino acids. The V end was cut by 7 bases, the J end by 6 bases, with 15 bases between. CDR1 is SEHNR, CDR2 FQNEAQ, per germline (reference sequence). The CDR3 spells CASKPRALDEKLFF. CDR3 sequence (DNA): TGTGCCAGCAAACCCAGGGCCCTAGATGAAAAACTGTTTTTT.

The CDR3 DNA is TGTGCCAGCAGCGTAGCCGGGACAGGGGGATCAGATACGCAGTATTTT. Residues: CASSVAGTGGSDTQYF. V gene TRBV9 combines with J gene TRBJ2-3, with 11 bases aligning to TRBD1. With 0 bases clipped from V and 4 bases from J, the junction kept 4 bases outside the gene matches. The germline gives CDR1 SGDLS, CDR2 YYNGEE. The CDR3 runs to 16 residues.

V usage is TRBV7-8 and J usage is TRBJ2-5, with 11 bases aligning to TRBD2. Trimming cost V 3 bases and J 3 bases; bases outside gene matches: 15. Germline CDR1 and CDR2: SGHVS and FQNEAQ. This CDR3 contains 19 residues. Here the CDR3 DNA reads TGTGCCAGCAGCTTTCCTACTAGCGGGAGTGTACCTCCCAAAGAGACCCAGTACTTC. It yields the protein CASSFPTSGSVPPKETQYF. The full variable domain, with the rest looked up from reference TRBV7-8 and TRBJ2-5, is GAGVSQSPRYKVAKRGQDVALRCDPISGHVSLFWYQQALGQGPEFLTYFQNEAQLDKSGLPSDRFFAERPEGSVSTLKIQRTQQEDSAVYLCASSFPTSGSVPPKETQYFGPGTRLLVL.

The CDR3 coding sequence is TGTGCCAGCAGCGGCGACAGGGGTTTTAGGGAGACCCAGTACTTC. It translates to CASSGDRGFRETQYF. The rearrangement links TRBV2 to TRBJ2-5; TRBD1 aligns across 8 bases. V lost 6 bases and J lost 5; bases outside the gene matches: 11. Germline V gene data show CDR1 as SNHLY and CDR2 as FYNNEI. The CDR3 consists of 15 residues.

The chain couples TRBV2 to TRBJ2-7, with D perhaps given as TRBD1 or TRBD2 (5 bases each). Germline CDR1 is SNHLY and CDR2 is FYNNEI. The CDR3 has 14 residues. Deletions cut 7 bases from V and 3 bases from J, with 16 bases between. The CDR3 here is CASMSRDPGYEQYF. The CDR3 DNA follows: TGTGCCAGCATGTCTCGGGACCCCGGCTACGAGCAGTACTTC.

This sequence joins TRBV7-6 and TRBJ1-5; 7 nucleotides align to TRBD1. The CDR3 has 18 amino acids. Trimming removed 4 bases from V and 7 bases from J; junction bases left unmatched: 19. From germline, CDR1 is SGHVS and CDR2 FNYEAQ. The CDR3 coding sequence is TGTGCCAGCAGCTCGTTCCCAGGAGGGGGCGCATCACAACAGCCCCAGCATTTT. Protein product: CASSSFPGGGASQQPQHF.

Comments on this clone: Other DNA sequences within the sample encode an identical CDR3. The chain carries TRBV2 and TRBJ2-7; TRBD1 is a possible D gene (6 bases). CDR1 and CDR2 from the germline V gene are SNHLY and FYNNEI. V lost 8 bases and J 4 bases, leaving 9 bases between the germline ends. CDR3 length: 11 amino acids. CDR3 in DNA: TGTGCCAGCCTGGACAGTTACGAGCAGTACTTC. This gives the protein CASLDSYEQYF.

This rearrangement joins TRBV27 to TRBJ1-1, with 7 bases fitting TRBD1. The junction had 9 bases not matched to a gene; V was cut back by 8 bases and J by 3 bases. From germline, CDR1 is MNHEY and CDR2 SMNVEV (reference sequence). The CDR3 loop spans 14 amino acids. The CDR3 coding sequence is TGTGCCAGCTTTGGAGGGGGCCTGGACACTGAAGCTTTCTTT. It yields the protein CASFGGGLDTEAFF.

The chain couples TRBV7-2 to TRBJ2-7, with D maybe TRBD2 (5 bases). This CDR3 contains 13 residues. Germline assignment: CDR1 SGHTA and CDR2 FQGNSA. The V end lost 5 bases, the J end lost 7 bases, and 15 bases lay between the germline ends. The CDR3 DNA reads TGTGCCAGCAGCGTTTCCCTAGCAAGGGAGCAGTACTTC. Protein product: CASSVSLAREQYF.

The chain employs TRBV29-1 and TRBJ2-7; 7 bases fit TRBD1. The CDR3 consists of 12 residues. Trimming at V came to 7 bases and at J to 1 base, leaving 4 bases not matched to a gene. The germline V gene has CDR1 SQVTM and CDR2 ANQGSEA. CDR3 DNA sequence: TGCAGCGCCGAGACAGGGTCCTACGAGCAGTACTTC. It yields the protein CSAETGSYEQYF.

The CDR3 sequence is CASTKGGFSGNTIYF. The CDR3 region has the DNA TGTGCCAGCACCAAGGGGGGCTTCTCTGGAAACACCATATATTTT. This sequence joins TRBV14 and TRBJ1-3; D is perhaps TRBD1 (6 bases). The CDR3 spans 15 residues. Germline-derived CDR1 and CDR2 are SGHDN and FVKESK. The V and J ends lost 7 bases and 0 bases respectively, with 13 bases between them.

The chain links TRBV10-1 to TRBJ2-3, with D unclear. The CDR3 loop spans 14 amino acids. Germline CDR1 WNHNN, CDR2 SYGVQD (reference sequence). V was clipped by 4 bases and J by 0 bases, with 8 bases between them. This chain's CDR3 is CASSGTESTDTQYF. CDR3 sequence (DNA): TGCGCCAGCAGTGGGACGGAGAGCACAGATACGCAGTATTTT.

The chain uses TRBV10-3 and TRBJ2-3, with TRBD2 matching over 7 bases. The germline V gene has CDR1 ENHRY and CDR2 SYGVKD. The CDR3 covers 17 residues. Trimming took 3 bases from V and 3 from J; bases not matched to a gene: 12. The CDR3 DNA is TGTGCCATCAGTGACCCTGCAAGGGAGGGCCAAACAGATACGCAGTATTTT. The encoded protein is CAISDPAREGQTDTQYF.

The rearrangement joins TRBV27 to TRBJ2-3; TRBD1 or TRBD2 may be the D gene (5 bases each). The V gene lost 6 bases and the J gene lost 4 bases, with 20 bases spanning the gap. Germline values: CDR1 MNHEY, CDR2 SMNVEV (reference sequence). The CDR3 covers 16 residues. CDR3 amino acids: CASSPAWGRTADTQYF. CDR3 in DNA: TGTGCCAGCAGCCCTGCATGGGGGAGAACAGCAGATACGCAGTATTTT.

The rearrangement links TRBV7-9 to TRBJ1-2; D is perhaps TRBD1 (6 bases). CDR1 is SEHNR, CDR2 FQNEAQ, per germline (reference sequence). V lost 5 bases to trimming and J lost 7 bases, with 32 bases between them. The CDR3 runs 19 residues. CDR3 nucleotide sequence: TGTGCCAGCAGCACCCCTCTTTCAACCGTACAGGGTGAGAGAGTTGGCTACACCTTC. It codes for CASSTPLSTVQGERVGYTF.

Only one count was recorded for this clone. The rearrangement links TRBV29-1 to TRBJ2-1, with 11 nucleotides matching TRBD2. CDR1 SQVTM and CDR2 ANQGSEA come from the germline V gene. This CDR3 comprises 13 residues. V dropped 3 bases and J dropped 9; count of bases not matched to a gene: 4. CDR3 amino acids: CSVEGLADREQFF. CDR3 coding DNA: TGCAGCGTTGAGGGACTAGCGGACCGTGAGCAGTTCTTC.

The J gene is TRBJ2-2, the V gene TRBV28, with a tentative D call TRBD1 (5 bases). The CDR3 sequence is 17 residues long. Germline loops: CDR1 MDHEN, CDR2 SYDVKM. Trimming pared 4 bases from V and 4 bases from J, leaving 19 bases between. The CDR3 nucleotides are TGTGCCAGCAGTTCAAGCACCTTACAGGATTTCACCGGGGAGCTGTTTTTT. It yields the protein CASSSSTLQDFTGELFF.